A single sample gave rise to the 15 T cell receptor beta chains below, sequenced in a study of blood T cells in healthy people across ages. Sample-barcoded 5' priming and a J-beta primer mix drove a second PCR of 7 to 11 cycles. TCRdb independently ran MiXCR on the 5' RACE reads; one entry per CDR3 protein. The sample records about 570,000 distinct CDR3 sequences, about 28% being singletons. This same sample was also part of a study on T cells of mothers and their children.

Material: blood. The receptor source for this set is a boy between 2 and 10 years old in good health.

The V gene is TRBV29-1, the J gene TRBJ2-1; D remains unclear. Near its end, the DNA agrees better with TRBJ2-5, so the J call may be wrong. The CDR3 length is 12 residues. Germline values: CDR1 SQVTM, CDR2 ANQGSEA. The CDR3 sequence: CSVEDLELTQYF. The CDR3 nucleotides read TGCAGCGTTGAAGATCTAGAGTTGACCCAGTACTTC.

The V and J genes are TRBV5-1 and TRBJ2-2, with a weak D call TRBD2 (7 bases). Trimming stripped 6 bases from V and 10 bases from J, with 28 bases between. This CDR3 has 17 amino acids. From germline, CDR1 is SGHRS and CDR2 YFSETQ. For the CDR3, the DNA is TGCGCCAGCAAACCCTCCAAGGCGGGGGCCGCTGGCGAGGAGCTGTTTTTT. Translated, it gives CASKPSKAGAAGEELFF.

The chain joins TRBV20-1 to TRBJ1-2; D unresolved. The V gene lost 0 bases and the J gene lost 4 bases, with 9 bases spanning the gap. The CDR3 is made up of 13 amino acids. Germline V gene lookup returns CDR1 DFQATT and CDR2 SNEGSKA (reference sequence). CDR3: CSARDSGSYGYTF. CDR3 in DNA: TGCAGTGCTAGAGACAGCGGATCCTATGGCTACACCTTC.

The chain combines TRBV6-5 with TRBJ1-5, with no clear D. V was trimmed by 5 bases and J by 2 bases, leaving 7 bases between them. The germline CDR1 and CDR2 sequences are MNHEY and SVGAGI. The CDR3 contains 13 residues. This CDR3 reads CASSTRGNQPQHF. CDR3 in DNA: TGTGCCAGCAGTACACGAGGCAATCAGCCCCAGCATTTT.

The chain joins TRBV10-3 to TRBJ2-5; possibly TRBD1 or TRBD2 for D (5 bases each). The DNA end is more similar to TRBJ2-7, so the J call may be wrong. Germline V gene sequence: CDR1 ENHRY, CDR2 SYGVKD. This CDR3 is built from 16 residues. The CDR3 region is CAISELAERGYYEQYF. The DNA of the CDR3 is TGTGCCATCAGTGAGCTGGCGGAACGGGGCTACTACGAGCAGTACTTC.

This clonotype was seen only a few times. The chain recombines TRBV12-3 or TRBV12-4 with TRBJ2-3; the D gene could be TRBD1 or TRBD2 (5 bases each). The CDR3 covers 11 residues. The V end was cut by 4 bases, the J end by 13 bases, with 12 bases between. CDR3 amino acids: CASSSGTVKYF. The CDR3 coding sequence is TGTGCCAGCAGTTCCGGGACCGTCAAGTATTTT.

The rearrangement joins TRBV29-1 to TRBJ2-1; D unresolved. This CDR3 contains 13 residues. Per the germline V gene, CDR1 is SQVTM and CDR2 is ANQGSEA. Trimming removed 5 bases at V and 7 bases at J, with 15 bases between. Here the CDR3 DNA reads TGCAGCGTTATAGGACCCCGTCAAAATGAGCAGTTCTTC. This translates into CSVIGPRQNEQFF.

The rearrangement joins TRBV6-1 to TRBJ1-2; possible D gene TRBD1, 5 bases. The V and J ends lost 1 base and 8 bases respectively, with 14 bases between them. The germline CDR1 and CDR2 sequences are MNHNS and SASEGT. This CDR3 spans 14 amino acids. The CDR3 loop is CASSEGGTSQGYTF. The CDR3 bases are TGTGCCAGCAGTGAAGGAGGGACGTCGCAAGGCTACACCTTC.

V usage is TRBV7-9 and J usage is TRBJ1-4; 9 nucleotides agree with TRBD1. The germline V gene encodes CDR1 SEHNR and CDR2 FQNEAQ (reference sequence). Unmatched junction bases numbered 4, after V lost 5 bases and J lost 3 bases. The CDR3 is made up of 15 amino acids. This chain's CDR3 is CASSEDRGSNEKLFF. The CDR3 DNA reads TGTGCCAGCAGCGAGGACAGGGGATCTAATGAAAAACTGTTTTTT. The full variable domain, with the rest looked up from reference TRBV7-9 and TRBJ1-4, is DTGVSQNPRHKITKRGQNVTFRCDPISEHNRLYWYRQTLGQGPEFLTYFQNEAQLEKSRLLSDRFSAERPKGSFSTLEIQRTEQGDSAMYLCASSEDRGSNEKLFFGSGTQLSVL.

The rearrangement joins TRBV15 to TRBJ2-5; TRBD2 matches 12 bases. The better agreement between TRBJ2-1 and the DNA end casts doubt on the J call. The CDR3 is 16 residues long. CDR1 is LNHNV and CDR2 is YYDKDF in the germline V gene (reference sequence). The CDR3 region has the DNA TGTGCCACCAGCAGAGAGTGGCTAGCGGGAGGGAATGAGCAGTTCTTC. Amino acid sequence: CATSREWLAGGNEQFF.

The V gene is TRBV27, the J gene TRBJ1-1; 9 positions agree with TRBD1. Germline-derived CDR1 and CDR2 are MNHEY and SMNVEV (reference sequence). V trimming: 6 bases; J trimming: 4 bases; junction bases outside the gene matches: 12. This CDR3 comprises 16 residues. As DNA, the CDR3 is TGTGCCAGCAGCCTACAGGGGGCGCCTGGGGGCACTGAAGCTTTCTTT. This gives the protein CASSLQGAPGGTEAFF.

The V call is TRBV27, the J call TRBJ1-1, with TRBD1 as a possible D gene (6 bases). Trimming pared 6 bases from V and 3 bases from J, leaving 14 bases between. The CDR3 length is 14 residues. The germline CDR1 and CDR2 sequences are MNHEY and SMNVEV (reference sequence). The CDR3 DNA is TGTGCCAGCAGCCCAGGGGCATTACACACTGAAGCTTTCTTT. Translating gives CASSPGALHTEAFF.

The rearrangement uses TRBV20-1 and TRBJ2-3, with D possibly TRBD2 on 5 matching bases. In germline, CDR1 is DFQATT, CDR2 SNEGSKA (reference sequence). This CDR3 is 12 amino acids long. Trimming removed 2 bases at V and 7 bases at J, with 10 bases between. CDR3 region: CSARTGKHTQYF. The CDR3 DNA sequence: TGCAGTGCTAGAACGGGAAAACATACGCAGTATTTT.

This rearrangement joins TRBV4-3 to TRBJ2-4; D gene uncertain. This CDR3 is 15 amino acids long. Germline V gives CDR1 LGHNA, CDR2 YSLEER. The V end was cut by 0 bases, the J end by 0 bases, with 6 bases between. DNA for the CDR3: TGCGCCAGCAGCCAAGATTCCCAAGCCAAAAACATTCAGTACTTC. Amino acids: CASSQDSQAKNIQYF.

The table lists this clonotype with a few counts. V usage is TRBV12-3 or TRBV12-4 and J usage is TRBJ2-2; 8 nucleotides line up with TRBD2. V lost 6 bases to trimming and J lost 1 base; unmatched junction nucleotides: 7. The CDR3 contains 16 residues. This CDR3 is CASSPRLAGNTGELFF. CDR3 coding DNA: TGTGCCAGCAGCCCCCGGCTAGCGGGGAACACCGGGGAGCTGTTTTTT.